This T cell receptor beta chain derives from a study of regulatory T cells in long-lasting Graves disease (dated by TCRdb to about 2021). Looking at the study overall: To count as having persistent Graves' disease, a patient had to have received antithyroid drug treatment for over 5 years with TSH receptor autoantibodies remaining persistently positive. A total of roughly 35 samples underwent TCR sequencing: roughly 13 from persistent and approximately 20 from newly diagnosed Graves' disease patients. The study was conducted in China and was registered as a clinical trial. This study used TCR sequencing and RNA sequencing of peripheral blood to compare persistent Graves' disease patients against newly diagnosed Graves' disease patients. Antithyroid drugs had been taken for approximately 9.5 years on average by persistent Graves' disease patients in the clinical cohort. General findings and caveats noted by the study authors: Persistent Graves' disease patients showed lower TCR Shannon entropy and fewer highly expanded clones than newly diagnosed patients, suggesting clonal expansion. The study examined only peripheral blood because the primary lesion, thyroid tissue, could not be accessed. Persistent patients shared more public clonotypes among themselves (under 3,000) than newly diagnosed patients did (roughly 910). Sequencing and analysis were restricted to the TCR beta chain. The authors noted that the small sample size was a limitation that may lower accuracy. Persistent disease showed preferential use of TRBV28, TRBJ1-2 and TRBJ2-5, whereas newly diagnosed disease favored TRBV20-1 and TRBJ2-1.

Libraries came from multiplex PCR. TCRdb names Illumina HiSeq 4000 as the instrument used. iRepertoire HTBI primers and Arm-PCR amplification of CDR3 regions were used to construct TCR beta libraries. Before sequencing, the PCR products went through gel purification. On the authors' methods: A total of fewer than 80 TRBV and some 13 TRBJ segments were identified across samples and were used for gene usage analysis of CDR3 amino acid clonotypes. COPE and FqMerger were used to merge filtered high-quality paired reads into contigs. BLAST was used to align contigs to IMGT TRBV, TRBD and TRBJ reference genes, and CDR3 was defined according to IMGT. Clonotypes above 0.1% frequency were classified as highly expanded clones. Repertoire diversity was measured by Shannon entropy, and V-J evenness by the Gini coefficient. A clonotype was considered public if more than one individual shared it. TCRdb redid the processing of the public reads, applying fastp at Q25 and MiXCR, and retained in-frame beta chains. When rows share a CDR3 protein, they turn into one entry using the most common DNA and genes. In this record, the V and J calls reflect TCRdb's handling and not the investigators' own analysis. For this sample the table gives 310,000 or so distinct CDR3 sequences, of which around a fifth were detected only once. Just under 30% of the sample is taken by the ten largest.

This clonotype occurred a few times. Its antigen is currently not known. No much larger clonotype is one base removed from it; base qualities were not supplied. The time point label for this specimen denotes: persistent/refractory GD, antithyroid drugs over 5 years with positive TRAb. RNA was extracted from PBMCs in TRIzol for both TCR sequencing and RNA sequencing. The diagnosis of Graves' disease followed American Thyroid Association guidelines. Patients were recruited from an endocrinology department in Xi'an, China. Each patient gave roughly 8.4 milliliters of peripheral blood, collected in an EDTA anticoagulant tube. PBMCs were isolated by Ficoll Paque Plus density gradient separation without further T cell sorting. An Agilent 2100 Bioanalyzer and agarose gel were used to check RNA quality, and a NanoDrop 2000 was used to measure RNA concentration. Via the germline V gene, CDR1 is KGHSH and CDR2 LQKENI. The CDR3 covers 15 residues, taking in both the cysteine and the phenylalanine. Only the CDR3 region is kept as DNA, spanning 45 bases read in frame from base 1. Germline trimming amounts to 5 bases on V and 4 bases on J, with 7 as the count of junction bases outside the gene matches.

Recombination linked TRBV18 to TRBJ1-2, with TRBD1 matching 10 junction bases. The starting material was peripheral blood mononuclear cells (PBMCs), obtained when the disease was refractory, from a patient treated with antithyroid drugs. The sequence came from a female donor with Graves disease. The base sequence is TGTGCCAGCTCATGGGACAGGGGATCCAGCTATGGCTACACCTTC. Its translation is CASSWDRGSSYGYTF.